These 10 T cell receptor beta chains originate from one sample sequenced in a study of T cell responses to AZD1222 COVID-19 vaccine. Here immunoSEQ multiplex PCR was the method, and the copy in TCRdb shows in-frame clones only, minus some. The sample shows more than 80,000 clones, around 85% of them seen only once. This specimen consisted of peripheral blood, obtained 28 days after the second AZD1222 dose. These receptors were collected from an adult who received the AZD1222 COVID-19 vaccine.

The chain has TRBV11-2 and TRBJ2-7, with 9 bases aligning to TRBD1. Germline CDR1 SGHAT, CDR2 FQNNGV. The CDR3 runs to 13 residues. V was clipped by 4 bases and J by 6 bases; unmatched bases: 4. The DNA for the CDR3 is TGTGCCAGCAGCTCGGGACAGGGAGTCGAGCAGTACTTC. Protein sequence: CASSSGQGVEQYF. Variable domain in full (rest from reference TRBV11-2 and TRBJ2-7): EAGVAQSPRYKIIEKRQSVAFWCNPISGHATLYWYQQILGQGPKLLIQFQNNGVVDDSQLPKDRFSAERLKGVDSTLKIQPAKLEDSAVYLCASSSGQGVEQYFGPGTRLTVT.

V usage is TRBV28 and J usage is TRBJ1-6, with D hard to call. V lost 7 bases to trimming and J lost 2 bases, with 15 bases between them. This CDR3 spans 16 amino acids. Looked up from germline, CDR1 is MDHEN and CDR2 is SYDVKM. CDR3 amino acids: CASTDGVSTYNSPLHF. For the CDR3, the DNA is TGTGCCAGCACCGACGGGGTTTCCACCTATAATTCACCCCTCCACTTT.

This clone was picked up one time. The chain links TRBV28 to TRBJ1-5; 7 bases are a match to TRBD1. The CDR3 sequence is 14 residues long. The V and J ends lost 7 bases and 6 bases, in that order; junction bases with no gene match: 9. Germline CDR1 reads MDHEN; CDR2 reads SYDVKM. This CDR3 is CASTQGGVTQPQHF. The CDR3 nucleotides read TGTGCCAGCACCCAGGGGGGGGTAACTCAGCCCCAGCATTTT. The whole variable domain, filled in from reference TRBV28 and TRBJ1-5, reads DVKVTQSSRYLVKRTGEKVFLECVQDMDHENMFWYRQDPGLGLRLIYFSYDVKMKEKGDIPEGYSVSREKKERFSLILESASTNQTSMYLCASTQGGVTQPQHFGDGTRLSIL.

V is TRBV30 and J is TRBJ1-1, with D perhaps TRBD1 (5 bases). The germline V gene encodes CDR1 GTSNPN and CDR2 SVGIG (reference sequence). This CDR3 spans 12 amino acids. The ends were cut back, 3 bases at V and 4 bases at J, with 9 bases in the middle. CDR3 loop: CAWRTARTEAFF. CDR3 in DNA: TGTGCCTGGAGGACAGCGCGCACTGAAGCTTTCTTT.

This clone was seen only a few times. The chain has TRBV5-1 and TRBJ2-4; TRBD2 matches at 9 bases. The CDR3 runs to 15 residues. With 2 bases clipped from V and 6 bases from J, the junction kept 6 bases outside the gene matches. The germline gives CDR1 SGHRS, CDR2 YFSETQ. As DNA, the CDR3 is TGCGCCAGCAGCTTCGCGGGGGGGCCAGGAAACATTCAGTACTTC. Translated: CASSFAGGPGNIQYF.

The chain joins TRBV28 to TRBJ1-5, with D possibly matching TRBD1 (5 bases). CDR3 length: 16 residues. Germline V gene data show CDR1 as MDHEN and CDR2 as SYDVKM. Trimming took off 2 bases at V and 9 bases at J, with 20 bases between the two ends. The CDR3: CASSLAGGQGRGPQHF. CDR3 bases: TGTGCCAGCAGTTTAGCCGGTGGGCAGGGTAGGGGGCCCCAGCATTTT.

The rearrangement uses TRBV6-1 and TRBJ1-1, with D maybe TRBD1 (6 bases). The CDR3 has 15 amino acids. Trimming took off 3 bases at V and 0 bases at J, with 11 bases between the two ends. CDR1 is MNHNS, CDR2 SASEGT, per germline. The CDR3: CASSDLQGMNTEAFF. CDR3 in DNA: TGTGCCAGCAGTGACCTACAGGGAATGAACACTGAAGCTTTCTTT.

The V gene is TRBV18, the J gene TRBJ2-7; weak D call: TRBD1 (6 bases). There are 14 residues in the CDR3. The germline CDR1 and CDR2 sequences are KGHSH and LQKENI. The ends were cut back, 2 bases at V and 2 bases at J, with 10 bases in the middle. CDR3 sequence reads: CASSPGQPTYEQYV. In nucleotides, the CDR3 is TGTGCCAGCTCACCAGGACAGCCGACCTACGAGCAGTACGTC.

This clone occurred a few times. This chain uses TRBV28 with TRBJ1-2; weak D call: TRBD1 (6 bases). Trimming stripped 9 bases from V and 7 bases from J, with 24 bases between. The CDR3 length is 15 residues. Looked up from germline, CDR1 is MDHEN and CDR2 is SYDVKM. CDR3 region: CASRGEVRVSFGYTF. The CDR3 DNA reads TGTGCCAGTAGGGGGGAGGTCAGGGTTTCTTTTGGCTACACCTTC.

The rearrangement links TRBV28 to TRBJ2-1, with 9 nucleotides matching TRBD2. Trimming removed 4 bases from V and 8 bases from J; junction bases left unmatched: 15. This CDR3 spans 17 amino acids. Germline-derived CDR1 and CDR2 are MDHEN and SYDVKM. The CDR3, as DNA: TGTGCCAGCAGTTGGGGGTCCCTAGCGGGAAAGAAGGATGAGCAGTTCTTC. Its translation: CASSWGSLAGKKDEQFF.